One and the same sample provided the 22 T cell receptor beta chains below, sequenced in a study of CD8 T cells in Susac syndrome. The RNA, about 0.45 to 1 ug, was put through reverse transcription using random hexamers. TCRdb itself ran the immunoSEQ multiplex PCR reads through MiXCR, one entry per CDR3 protein. The data show some 100,000 distinct CDR3 sequences, with around 90% seen just once and over 0.12% held by the top ten. The sequenced sample was CD4+ T cells from PBMCs. Receptors originate from a human donor in good health.

This chain connects TRBV11-1 to TRBJ2-1, with 16 positions matching TRBD2. This CDR3 is 18 amino acids long. Germline CDR1 and CDR2: SGHAT and FQDESV (reference sequence). J gave up 7 bases and V 0 bases, and 6 bases lay outside the gene matches. Written as DNA, the CDR3 is TGTGCCAGCAGCTTAGCGGGACTAGCGGGAGGGCCTGGTAATGAGCAGTTCTTC. Its protein product is CASSLAGLAGGPGNEQFF.

The chain has TRBV28 and TRBJ1-4; maybe TRBD1 (5 bases). CDR1 MDHEN and CDR2 SYDVKM come from the germline V gene. There are 15 residues in the CDR3. Trimming took 3 bases from V and 8 from J, leaving 16 bases between them. CDR3 protein: CASSFSGTNREKLFF. CDR3 DNA: TGTGCCAGCAGTTTTTCGGGGACTAATCGAGAAAAACTGTTTTTT.

The rearrangement joins TRBV7-3 to TRBJ2-7, with a tentative D call TRBD2 (6 bases). Germline CDR1 SGHTA, CDR2 FQGTGA. Trimming shortened V by 5 bases and J by 6 bases, and 20 bases separated the two germline ends. CDR3 length: 15 amino acids. In nucleotides, the CDR3 is TGTGCCAGCAGCCACCCCGGTCGGAGGGCGGGCGAGCAGTACTTC. This encodes CASSHPGRRAGEQYF.

This chain joins TRBV20-1 and TRBJ1-2; 7 positions match TRBD1. V dropped 6 bases and J dropped 4; count of bases not matched to a gene: 11. The CDR3 length is 14 residues. Germline V CDR1 and CDR2: DFQATT, SNEGSKA (reference sequence). The CDR3 here is CSAGTRTGTYGYTF. The CDR3 DNA reads TGCAGTGCCGGGACAAGGACAGGAACCTATGGCTACACCTTC.

The chain carries TRBV7-3 and TRBJ1-2, with D possibly being TRBD1 (6 bases). The V end was cut by 5 bases, the J end by 4 bases, with 14 bases between. This CDR3 spans 14 amino acids. CDR1 SGHTA and CDR2 FQGTGA come from the germline V gene. The CDR3 coding sequence is TGTGCCAGCAGCGCCACCGGGACATTCTATGGCTACACCTTC. It yields the protein CASSATGTFYGYTF.

This clonotype has only one observation. This chain uses TRBV30 with TRBJ1-1; tentatively, D is TRBD1 (6 bases). This CDR3 is 14 amino acids long. Per germline, CDR1 GTSNPN and CDR2 SVGIG (reference sequence). V was clipped by 3 bases and J by 1 base, with 12 bases between them. CDR3 protein: CAWSARDKNTEAFF. As DNA, the CDR3 is TGTGCCTGGAGCGCCCGGGACAAGAACACTGAAGCTTTCTTT.

The chain has TRBV18 and TRBJ2-1, with a tentative D call TRBD2 (6 bases). The CDR3 extends over 12 amino acids. Germline CDR1 is KGHSH and CDR2 is LQKENI. Trimming shortened V by 2 bases and J by 13 bases, and 12 bases separated the two germline ends. In DNA, the CDR3 is TGTGCCAGCTCACCAGATAGCGGAGTTCAGTTCTTC. It encodes CASSPDSGVQFF. The full variable domain, rest sourced from reference TRBV18 and TRBJ2-1, is NAGVMQNPRHLVRRRGQEARLRCSPMKGHSHVYWYRQLPEEGLKFMVYLQKENIIDESGMPKERFSAEFPKEGPSILRIQQVVRGDSAAYFCASSPDSGVQFFGPGTRLTVL.

This sequence joins TRBV12-3 or TRBV12-4 and TRBJ2-7; D not resolved. The CDR3 covers 14 residues. V gave up 3 bases and J gave up 0 bases, with 9 bases separating them. This CDR3 reads CASSFFPSSYEQYF. CDR3 nucleotides: TGTGCCAGCAGTTTTTTCCCGAGCTCCTACGAGCAGTACTTC.

This clonotype occurred once. V gene TRBV19 combines with J gene TRBJ2-3, with D possibly being TRBD2 (5 bases). This CDR3 contains 13 residues. Germline V lookup: CDR1 LNHDA, CDR2 SQIVND (reference sequence). Trimming removed 3 bases from V and 6 bases from J, with 10 bases in between. The CDR3 region is CASSIPGSDTQYF. The DNA for the CDR3 is TGTGCCAGTAGTATTCCGGGGAGCGATACGCAGTATTTT.

The chain joins TRBV6-5 to TRBJ2-7, with TRBD1 as a possible D gene (5 bases). There are 17 residues in the CDR3. CDR1 and CDR2 from the germline V gene are MNHEY and SVGAGI. The ends were cut back, 5 bases at V and 7 bases at J, with 27 bases in the middle. Written as DNA, the CDR3 is TGTGCCAGCAGTCACACACCAACACGACAGATGAGTCGGGAGCAGTACTTC. It encodes CASSHTPTRQMSREQYF.

This chain links TRBV12-3 or TRBV12-4 with TRBJ1-5; D is unresolved. This CDR3 has 15 amino acids. V lost 6 bases, J lost 5 bases, and 17 bases lay in between. CDR3 DNA sequence: TGTGCCAGCAGATCCTCCCCGAGGGTTGATCAGCCCCAGCATTTT. Its translation: CASRSSPRVDQPQHF.

V gene TRBV5-1 combines with J gene TRBJ2-7; TRBD1 matches at 7 bases. CDR1 and CDR2 from the germline V gene are SGHRS and YFSETQ. The CDR3 has 11 residues. With V trimmed by 8 bases and J by 4 bases, 3 bases remained unmatched. DNA of the CDR3: TGCGCCAGGTCCAGGGGGTACGAGCAGTACTTC. Amino acid sequence: CARSRGYEQYF.

This rearrangement joins TRBV27 to TRBJ2-1; 7 bases line up with TRBD2. The length of the CDR3 is 16 residues. With V trimmed by 0 bases and J by 3 bases, 5 bases remained unmatched. In germline, CDR1 is MNHEY, CDR2 SMNVEV (reference sequence). The CDR3 here is CASSLSASGFYNEQFF. CDR3 coding DNA: TGTGCCAGCAGTTTATCCGCTAGCGGATTCTACAATGAGCAGTTCTTC.

The chain combines TRBV14 with TRBJ2-1; D perhaps matches TRBD1 (7 bases). In germline, CDR1 is SGHDN, CDR2 FVKESK. The V gene lost 0 bases and the J gene lost 8 bases, with 17 bases spanning the gap. CDR3 length: 16 residues. CDR3 region: CASSQDQWQGGDEQFF. CDR3 DNA sequence: TGTGCCAGCAGCCAAGATCAGTGGCAGGGGGGCGATGAGCAGTTCTTC. The full variable domain, its missing parts supplied by reference TRBV14 and TRBJ2-1, is EAGVTQFPSHSVIEKGQTVTLRCDPISGHDNLYWYRRVMGKEIKFLLHFVKESKQDESGMPNNRFLAERTGGTYSTLKVQPAELEDSGVYFCASSQDQWQGGDEQFFGPGTRLTVL.

This chain joins TRBV20-1 and TRBJ2-2, with D maybe TRBD1 (6 bases). CDR3 length: 14 amino acids. The ends were cut back, 3 bases at V and 6 bases at J, with 14 bases in the middle. Looked up from germline, CDR1 is DFQATT and CDR2 is SNEGSKA (reference sequence). The CDR3 spells CSARARGVAGELFF. Here the CDR3 DNA reads TGCAGTGCTAGGGCCAGGGGCGTTGCCGGGGAGCTGTTTTTT.

This sequence joins TRBV29-1 and TRBJ1-2; D perhaps matches TRBD1 (5 bases). CDR3 length equals 12 residues. Trimming stripped 6 bases from V and 8 bases from J, with 16 bases between. The V gene's germline CDR1 is SQVTM and CDR2 ANQGSEA. DNA for the CDR3: TGCAGCGTCGGGACCGCCAAACGAGGCTACACCTTC. Translating it yields CSVGTAKRGYTF.

The rearrangement links TRBV6-6 to TRBJ2-1; 7 nucleotides line up with TRBD1. Germline V lookup: CDR1 MNHNY, CDR2 SVGAGI (reference sequence). V shed 7 bases, J shed 1 base, and the junction held 4 bases outside the gene matches. The CDR3 contains 14 residues. The CDR3 loop reads CASNPGGSYNEQFF. CDR3 sequence (DNA): TGTGCCAGCAACCCAGGGGGTTCCTACAATGAGCAGTTCTTC.

This sequence joins TRBV10-3 and TRBJ1-5; D is unresolved. Germline CDR1 and CDR2: ENHRY and SYGVKD. The germline V and J ends were trimmed by 8 bases and 2 bases, with 7 bases remaining between them. The CDR3 loop spans 12 amino acids. Written as DNA, the CDR3 is TGTGCCATCTTGCCAGGCAATCAGCCCCAGCATTTT. This translates into CAILPGNQPQHF.

The chain combines TRBV28 with TRBJ1-3; D ambiguous. The ends were cut back, 5 bases at V and 0 bases at J, with 8 bases in the middle. Germline assignment: CDR1 MDHEN and CDR2 SYDVKM. This CDR3 is 14 amino acids long. The CDR3 region has the DNA TGTGCCAGCAGTCGGCATCCCTCTGGAAACACCATATATTTT. Its translation is CASSRHPSGNTIYF.

The J gene is TRBJ2-7, the V gene TRBV30; D possibly corresponds to TRBD2 (6 bases). The germline CDR1 and CDR2 sequences are GTSNPN and SVGIG (reference sequence). This CDR3 comprises 12 residues. V lost 5 bases, J lost 0 bases, and 8 bases lay in between. CDR3 nucleotide sequence: TGTGCCTGGGGCGGGACCTCCTACGAGCAGTACTTC. Its translation is CAWGGTSYEQYF. The full variable domain, completed using reference TRBV30 and TRBJ2-7, is SQTIHQWPATLVQPVGSPLSLECTVEGTSNPNLYWYRQAAGRGLQLLFYSVGIGQISSEVPQNLSASRPQDRQFILSSKKLLLSDSGFYLCAWGGTSYEQYFGPGTRLTVT.

The V and J genes are TRBV7-9 and TRBJ1-5; D not resolved. With 1 base removed from V and 4 bases from J, the gap between germline ends came to 8 bases. The CDR3 has 14 amino acids. CDR1 and CDR2 (germline): SEHNR, FQNEAQ (reference sequence). CDR3 residues: CASSLGRTNQPQHF. The CDR3 nucleotides are TGTGCCAGCAGCTTAGGACGGACTAATCAGCCCCAGCATTTT.

This chain connects TRBV6-2 or TRBV6-3 to TRBJ1-1; D not resolved. CDR3 length equals 14 residues. Trimming removed 8 bases from V and 0 bases from J, with 13 bases in between. Germline V gene data show CDR1 as MNHEY and CDR2 as SVGEGT. The CDR3 loop is CASGRGNMNTEAFF. The CDR3 DNA reads TGTGCCAGCGGGCGCGGAAATATGAACACTGAAGCTTTCTTT.